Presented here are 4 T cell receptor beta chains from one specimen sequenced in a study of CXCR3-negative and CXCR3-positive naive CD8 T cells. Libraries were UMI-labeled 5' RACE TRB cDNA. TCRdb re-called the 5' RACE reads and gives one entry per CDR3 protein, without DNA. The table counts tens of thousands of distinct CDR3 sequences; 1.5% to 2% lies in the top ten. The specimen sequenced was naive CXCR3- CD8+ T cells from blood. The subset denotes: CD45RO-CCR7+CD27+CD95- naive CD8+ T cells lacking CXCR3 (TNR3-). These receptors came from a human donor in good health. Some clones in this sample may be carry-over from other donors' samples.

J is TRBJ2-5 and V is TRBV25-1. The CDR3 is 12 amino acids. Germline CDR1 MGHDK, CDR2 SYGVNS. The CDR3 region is CASSGRRETQYF.

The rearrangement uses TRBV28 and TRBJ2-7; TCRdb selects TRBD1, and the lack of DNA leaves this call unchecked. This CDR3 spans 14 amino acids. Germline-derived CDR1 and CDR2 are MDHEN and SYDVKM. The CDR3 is CASSQQGGLYEQYF.

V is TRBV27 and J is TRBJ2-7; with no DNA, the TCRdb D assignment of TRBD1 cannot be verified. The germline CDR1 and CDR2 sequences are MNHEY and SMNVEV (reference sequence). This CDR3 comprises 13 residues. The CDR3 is CASSLNGNYEQYF.

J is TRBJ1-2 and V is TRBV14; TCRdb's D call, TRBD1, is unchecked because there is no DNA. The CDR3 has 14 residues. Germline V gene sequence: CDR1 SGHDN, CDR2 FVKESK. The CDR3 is CASSQGTGGYGYTF.